The present entry profiles one T cell receptor beta chain with its context. Its matching antigen is unknown. These data come from a study of blood T cells in healthy people across ages. The CDR3 consists of 16 residues. Germline V gene lookup returns CDR1 MGHRA and CDR2 YSYEKL. Study-wide points: Leaving the PBMCs unsorted stopped any conclusive comparison of naive versus antigen-experienced cells. In long-lived donors, naive CD4+ cell counts and diversity exceeded those of aged donors. Per million T cells, the diversity of TCR beta decreased roughly linearly as age advanced.

Next came a second PCR, run for about 6 to 11 cycles, which used a sample-barcoded 5' primer along with a J-beta primer mix. The authors tagged each cDNA molecule using a template-switch adaptor with 12 random nucleotides. TCRdb independently ran MiXCR on the 5' RACE reads; one entry per CDR3 protein. The sample consists of approximately 780,000 distinct CDR3 sequences, under 30% of them appearing once. This same sample was also taken into another study, of T cells of mothers and their children.

The origin of this receptor is a boy younger than 18 in good health. Material for sequencing was blood. The V and J genes are TRBV4-1 and TRBJ2-5, with D possibly being TRBD1 (6 bases). Matching the DNA end better, TRBJ2-7 makes the J call doubtful. The CDR3 nucleotides are TGCGCCAGCAGCCAGAACACAGGACAGATCCAGTACGAGCAGTACTTC. It specifies CASSQNTGQIQYEQYF.